The following is a TCR beta chain sequence with its context. Its antigen is unidentified. The sample belongs to a study of CD8 T cells in ankylosing spondylitis. For TCR beta, libraries came from quantitative 5'-RACE with molecular barcodes. Via MiXCR, TCRdb re-called the 5' RACE reads, giving one row per CDR3 protein. Seen here are 750,000 to 850,000 distinct CDR3 sequences, about 11% observed once, and the top ten hold approximately 0.46%. Germline CDR1 reads DFQATT; CDR2 reads SNEGSKA (reference sequence). Trimming at V came to 5 bases and at J to 0 bases, leaving 13 bases not matched to a gene. CDR3 size: 18 residues. Study-wide results and caveats: A number of the motif variants had already been described in reactive arthritis synovial fluid and blood. Disease-linked clones displayed a CD8+ phenotype and appeared relatively rarely in peripheral blood. A motif of 7 to 9 highly homologous TCR beta variants was seen as apparently characteristic of ankylosing spondylitis blood. Reportedly, significant enrichment of disease-linked clones occurred in matched ankylosing spondylitis synovial fluid.

The clonotype was recovered from a male donor with ankylosing spondylitis. The sequenced sample was blood, either unsorted or a sorted T cell fraction (not recorded which). The chain links TRBV20-1 to TRBJ2-1; the match to TRBD2 covers 10 bases. The CDR3 sequence: CSAAPLAGGPSSYNEQFF. The CDR3 bases are TGCAGTGCTGCCCCTTTAGCGGGAGGTCCGAGCTCCTACAATGAGCAGTTCTTC.